The clone carrying this TCR beta chain showed up just a few times. The same CDR3 can be traced to other DNA sequences in this sample. Germline values: CDR1 MNHEY, CDR2 SMNVEV (reference sequence). The V end lost 3 bases, the J end lost 2 bases, and 9 bases lay between the germline ends. This CDR3 spans 14 amino acids. The data originate from a study of T cell responses to AZD1222 COVID-19 vaccine. Generated by immunoSEQ multiplex PCR, the TCRdb table keeps only in-frame clones and is missing some. The table shows about 34,000 clones, with 70% to 80% occurring only once. Source: peripheral blood, taken 28 days after the second AZD1222 dose. The V and J genes are TRBV27 and TRBJ2-3; no clear D. This TCR derives from an adult who received the AZD1222 COVID-19 vaccine. The CDR3 sequence is CASSFGPHTDTQYF. The CDR3 nucleotides are TGTGCCAGCAGTTTCGGGCCTCACACAGATACGCAGTATTTT.